The 14 T cell receptor beta chains in this list originate from one sample, sequenced in a study of blood T cell repertoires in COVID-19 (TCRdb year 2020). Receptors were amplified or captured by the immunoSEQ multiplex PCR assay. Not all clones reach the TCRdb copy of this immuneACCESS table, which keeps in-frame sequences only. Checked studies attribute under half of the gap to unresolved V genes and leave the rest unexplained. The sample data list under 300,000 clones, and approximately 86% of these were observed just once. 5.5% to 7.5% of the sample is taken by the ten largest. Sequencing was done on a sample of peripheral blood. The receptors shown here come from a woman aged 65 to 85 with active or convalescent COVID-19.

J is TRBJ1-2 and V is TRBV5-6, with D perhaps TRBD1 (5 bases). CDR1 and CDR2 from the germline V gene are SGHDT and YYEEEE. Trimming pared 4 bases from V and 3 bases from J, leaving 10 bases between. The CDR3 is made up of 13 amino acids. This CDR3 reads CASSRDSHYGYTF. The CDR3 region has the DNA TGTGCCAGCAGCCGTGACAGTCACTATGGCTACACCTTC.

The rearrangement uses TRBV6-5 and TRBJ1-1; 9 positions agree with TRBD1. CDR1 MNHEY and CDR2 SVGAGI come from the germline V gene. The CDR3 extends over 15 amino acids. Trimming removed 2 bases from V and 5 bases from J; junction bases left unmatched: 6. CDR3 sequence: CASSYAPGQGTEAFF. The CDR3 nucleotides are TGTGCCAGCAGTTACGCTCCGGGACAGGGAACTGAAGCTTTCTTT.

The rearrangement joins TRBV2 to TRBJ1-2; 10 bases fit TRBD1. J gave up 5 bases and V 7 bases, and 7 bases lay outside the gene matches. Germline V CDR1 and CDR2: SNHLY, FYNNEI. This CDR3 is built from 14 residues. For the CDR3, the DNA is TGTGCCAGCACAAGAGGGACAGGGGTTTATGGCTACACCTTC. Protein product: CASTRGTGVYGYTF.

This clone was observed a few times. V is TRBV6-2 or TRBV6-3 and J is TRBJ2-2; unclear D gene. V was cut by 4 bases and J by 1 base, with 4 bases left in between. This CDR3 comprises 13 residues. CDR1 is MNHEY, CDR2 SVGEGT, per germline. In DNA, the CDR3 is TGTGCCAGCAGTTTACAGAACACCGGGGAGCTGTTTTTT. It translates to CASSLQNTGELFF.

The genes are TRBV7-8 and TRBJ1-5; perhaps TRBD1 as D (5 bases). Germline assignment: CDR1 SGHVS and CDR2 FQNEAQ. The CDR3 has 16 amino acids. V lost 5 bases and J 5 bases, leaving 19 bases between the germline ends. The CDR3 loop is CASSPLTALRHQPQHF. For the CDR3, the DNA is TGTGCCAGCAGCCCCCTGACAGCCCTCAGGCATCAGCCCCAGCATTTT.

This clone is a singleton in its sample. The V and J genes are TRBV15 and TRBJ2-5; D gene ambiguous. CDR3 length equals 14 residues. V lost 1 base and J 2 bases, leaving 8 bases between the germline ends. Germline assignment: CDR1 LNHNV and CDR2 YYDKDF (reference sequence). The CDR3, as DNA: TGTGCCACCAGCAGAGGGAACAGTCAAGAGACCCAGTACTTC. Translating gives CATSRGNSQETQYF.

CDR3 residues: CSVGTINQPQHF. The CDR3 region has the DNA TGCAGCGTGGGGACAATAAATCAGCCCCAGCATTTT. V and J are TRBV29-1 and TRBJ1-5; possibly TRBD1 for D (6 bases). The V end was cut by 6 bases, the J end by 4 bases, with 10 bases between. CDR1 is SQVTM, CDR2 ANQGSEA, per germline. This CDR3 contains 12 residues.

This clone showed up just once. The chain is built from TRBV7-2 and TRBJ1-5; D is perhaps TRBD1 (5 bases). V dropped 2 bases and J dropped 7 bases, with 9 bases sitting between them. The CDR3 runs to 13 residues. Germline CDR1 and CDR2: SGHTA and FQGNSA. The CDR3 sequence: CASSLKGAQPQHF. CDR3 in DNA: TGTGCCAGCAGCTTAAAAGGGGCCCAGCCCCAGCATTTT.

The gene calls are TRBV6-5 and TRBJ1-2, with D perhaps matching TRBD1 (5 bases). Trimming removed 2 bases from V and 12 bases from J, with 16 bases in between. The germline V gene has CDR1 MNHEY and CDR2 SVGAGI. The CDR3 has 13 residues. The CDR3 nucleotides read TGTGCCAGCAGTTACAGCGGGGCACGGGGGAACACCTTC. Protein sequence: CASSYSGARGNTF.

The rearrangement uses TRBV6-2 or TRBV6-3 and TRBJ2-3; unclear D gene. Germline CDR1 is MNHEY and CDR2 is SVGEGT. This CDR3 has 15 amino acids. V lost 2 bases to trimming and J lost 2 bases, with 11 bases between them. The chain's CDR3 is CASSYEGTNTDTQYF. The CDR3 DNA reads TGTGCCAGCAGTTACGAAGGCACTAACACAGATACGCAGTATTTT.

J is TRBJ1-2 and V is TRBV6-4, with D hard to call. V was trimmed by 8 bases and J by 7 bases, leaving 11 bases between them. This CDR3 is built from 11 residues. Germline V gene data show CDR1 as MRHNA and CDR2 as SNTAGT. CDR3 coding DNA: TGTGCCAGCGCGGAGAGTCCTGGCTACACCTTC. As protein: CASAESPGYTF.

V is TRBV18 and J is TRBJ1-6, with 8 bases aligning to TRBD1. CDR1 and CDR2 (germline): KGHSH, LQKENI. The CDR3 sequence is 17 residues long. The trim removed 3 bases at V and 5 bases at J, leaving 9 bases unmatched. The CDR3 DNA sequence: TGTGCCAGCTCACCGAGGGGCAGGGGGCCCGATAATTCACCCCTCCACTTT. Translated, it gives CASSPRGRGPDNSPLHF.

This chain connects TRBV19 to TRBJ1-2, with D maybe TRBD1 (5 bases). V lost 3 bases, J lost 10 bases, and 21 bases lay in between. Germline CDR1 is LNHDA and CDR2 is SQIVND (reference sequence). The CDR3 is 15 amino acids. CDR3 protein: CASSIYLWAGGDYTF. The CDR3 DNA sequence: TGTGCCAGTAGTATCTATCTTTGGGCCGGGGGAGACTACACCTTC.

The J gene is TRBJ2-7, the V gene TRBV10-2; no definite D call. Germline lookup yields CDR1 WSHSY and CDR2 SAAADI. The CDR3 has 12 residues. With 3 bases removed from V and 4 bases from J, the gap between germline ends came to 7 bases. In nucleotides, the CDR3 is TGCGCCAGCAGTGAAGCTAGATACGAGCAGTACTTC. Translated, it gives CASSEARYEQYF.